This T cell receptor (beta chain) was captured by sequencing in a study of T cell responses to AZD1222 COVID-19 vaccine. Findings of the study overall: Repertoire collection took place solely once the T cell response had peaked.

TCRdb's copy holds only in-frame clones and misses some; the assay was immunoSEQ multiplex PCR. The table has approximately 100,000 clones, approximately 88% seen once. Concerning this clone itself: The antigen is unknown.

The germline CDR1 and CDR2 sequences are SGHKS and YYEKEE (reference sequence). The CDR3 spans 14 residues. Trimming cost V 4 bases and J 11 bases, with 21 bases left between them. The sequences come from peripheral blood, collected on day 0 of AZD1222 vaccination. This TCR derives from an adult in good health. This rearrangement joins TRBV5-5 to TRBJ1-1; tentatively, D is TRBD1 (6 bases). The CDR3 loop is CASSPGWEQGMAFF. The CDR3 nucleotides are TGTGCCAGCAGCCCTGGGTGGGAGCAGGGGATGGCTTTCTTT.